The rows below give T cell receptor beta chains drawn from one sample of a study of regulatory T cells in long-lasting Graves disease. From the multiplex PCR reads, TCRdb called clonotypes with MiXCR, one entry per CDR3 protein. The sample has 600,000 to 850,000 distinct CDR3 sequences; about 30% are singletons. This specimen was peripheral blood mononuclear cells (PBMCs), taken when the disease was refractory, from a patient treated with antithyroid drugs. The receptors stem from a female donor with Graves disease. The CDR3 runs from the conserved cysteine through the conserved F or W. The D gene is left open where the match is weak. The size entry is marked missing in some rows and otherwise reads once, few, many or a size class.

J: TRBJ1-5; D: .; V: TRBV28; size: .; CDR3: CASREGLEPQHF; DNA: TGTGCCAGCAGGGAGGGGCTGGAGCCCCAGCATTTT
J: TRBJ2-2; D: TRBD1; V: TRBV9; size: .; CDR3: CASSVVQDRGNTGELFF; DNA: TGTGCCAGCAGCGTAGTCCAGGACAGGGGGAACACCGGGGAGCTGTTTTTT
J: TRBJ1-1; D: .; V: TRBV28; size: .; CDR3: CASSLPGPSTEAFF; DNA: TGTGCCAGCAGTTTACCGGGACCAAGTACTGAAGCTTTCTTT
J: TRBJ1-2; D: .; V: TRBV6-1; size: .; CDR3: CASSRGNGGYTF; DNA: TGTGCCAGCAGTCGGGGAAACGGTGGCTACACCTTC
J: TRBJ1-5; D: .; V: TRBV3-1; size: .; CDR3: CASSHPNQPQHF; DNA: TGTGCCAGCAGCCACCCTAATCAGCCCCAGCATTTT
J: TRBJ1-1; D: .; V: TRBV11-2; size: .; CDR3: CASSLSAVTEAFF; DNA: TGTGCCAGCAGCTTATCGGCAGTCACTGAAGCTTTCTTT
J: TRBJ2-7; D: TRBD1; V: TRBV5-1; size: .; CDR3: CASAVARDRGGCEQYF; DNA: TGCGCCAGCGCTGTAGCCAGGGACAGGGGAGGCTGCGAGCAGTACTTC
J: TRBJ1-4; D: .; V: TRBV28; size: many; CDR3: CASIPGPNEKLFF; DNA: TGTGCCAGCATCCCGGGGCCAAATGAAAAACTGTTTTTT
J: TRBJ2-7; D: TRBD2; V: TRBV10-1; size: once; CDR3: CASSEFSSSGSTDEQYF; DNA: TGCGCCAGCAGTGAGTTTTCGTCTAGCGGGAGTACCGACGAGCAGTACTTC
J: TRBJ2-7; D: TRBD2; V: TRBV11-2; size: few; CDR3: CASSSTAGGYEQYF; DNA: TGTGCCAGCAGCTCAACAGCGGGAGGCTACGAGCAGTACTTC
J: TRBJ2-7; D: TRBD1; V: TRBV30; size: .; CDR3: CAWSGPRQGSYEQYF; DNA: TGTGCCTGGAGTGGTCCGAGACAGGGTTCATACGAGCAGTACTTC
J: TRBJ1-4; D: .; V: TRBV6-5; size: .; CDR3: CASSYPPGAWTATNEKLFF; DNA: TGTGCCAGCAGTTACCCCCCGGGGGCATGGACTGCAACTAATGAAAAACTGTTTTTT
J: TRBJ2-7; D: TRBD1; V: TRBV7-9; size: .; CDR3: CASSSPAWAGGFGEQYF; DNA: TGTGCCAGCAGCTCCCCCGCCTGGGCAGGGGGCTTTGGCGAGCAGTACTTC